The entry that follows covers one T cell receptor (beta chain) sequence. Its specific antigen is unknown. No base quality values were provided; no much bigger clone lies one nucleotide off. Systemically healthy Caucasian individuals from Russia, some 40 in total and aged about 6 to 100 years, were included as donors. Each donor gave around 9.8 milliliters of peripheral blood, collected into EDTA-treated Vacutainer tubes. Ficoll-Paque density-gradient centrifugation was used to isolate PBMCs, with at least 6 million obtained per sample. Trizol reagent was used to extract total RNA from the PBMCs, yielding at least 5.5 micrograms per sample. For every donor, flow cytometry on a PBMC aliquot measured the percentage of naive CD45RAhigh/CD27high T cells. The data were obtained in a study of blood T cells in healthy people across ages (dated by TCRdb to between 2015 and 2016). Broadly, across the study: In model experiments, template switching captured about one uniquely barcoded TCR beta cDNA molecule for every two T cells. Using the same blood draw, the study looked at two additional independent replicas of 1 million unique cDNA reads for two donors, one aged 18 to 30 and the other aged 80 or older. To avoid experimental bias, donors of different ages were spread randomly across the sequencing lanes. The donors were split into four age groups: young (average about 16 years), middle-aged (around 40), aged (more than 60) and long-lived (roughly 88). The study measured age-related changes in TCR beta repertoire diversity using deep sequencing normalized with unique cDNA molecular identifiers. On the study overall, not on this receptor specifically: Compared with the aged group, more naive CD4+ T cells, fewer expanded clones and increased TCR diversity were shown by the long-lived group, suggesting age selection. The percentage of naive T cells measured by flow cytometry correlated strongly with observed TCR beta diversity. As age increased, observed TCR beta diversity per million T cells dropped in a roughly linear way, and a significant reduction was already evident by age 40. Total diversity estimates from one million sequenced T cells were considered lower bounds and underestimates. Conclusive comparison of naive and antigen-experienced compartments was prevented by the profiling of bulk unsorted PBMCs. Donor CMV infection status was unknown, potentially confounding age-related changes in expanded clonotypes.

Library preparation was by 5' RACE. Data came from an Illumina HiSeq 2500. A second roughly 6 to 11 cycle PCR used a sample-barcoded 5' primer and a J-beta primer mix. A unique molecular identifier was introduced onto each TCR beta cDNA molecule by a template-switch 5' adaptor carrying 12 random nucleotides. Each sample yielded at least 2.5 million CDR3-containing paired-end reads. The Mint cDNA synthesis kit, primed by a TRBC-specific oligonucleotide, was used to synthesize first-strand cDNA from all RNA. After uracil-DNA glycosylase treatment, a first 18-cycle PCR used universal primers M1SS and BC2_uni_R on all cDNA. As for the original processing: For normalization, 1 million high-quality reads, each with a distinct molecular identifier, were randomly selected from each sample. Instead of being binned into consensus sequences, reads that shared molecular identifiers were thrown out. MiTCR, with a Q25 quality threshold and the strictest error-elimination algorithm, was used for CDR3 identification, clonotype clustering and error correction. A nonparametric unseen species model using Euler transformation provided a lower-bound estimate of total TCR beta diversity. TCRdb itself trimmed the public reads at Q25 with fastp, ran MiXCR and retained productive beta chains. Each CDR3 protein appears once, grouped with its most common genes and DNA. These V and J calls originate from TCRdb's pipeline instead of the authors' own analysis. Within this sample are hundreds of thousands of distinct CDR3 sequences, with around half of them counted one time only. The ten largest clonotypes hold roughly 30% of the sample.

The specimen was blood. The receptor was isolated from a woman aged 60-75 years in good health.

CDR3 protein: CSAPTAGVGYNEQFF. The DNA is as follows: TGCAGTGCTCCAACAGCGGGAGTGGGGTACAATGAGCAGTTCTTC. The chain is made from TRBV20-1 and TRBJ2-1; the central 8 bases match TRBD2. Taken from cysteine to phenylalanine, the CDR3 has 15 residues. Only the CDR3 portion is preserved as DNA: 45 bases, with reading frame beginning at the first base. V has 5 bases trimmed and J has 4 bases trimmed; junction bases matching no gene number 10. CDR1 DFQATT and CDR2 SNEGSKA were looked up in the germline V gene (reference sequence).